Below, one TCR beta chain is given with its context. No antigen is known for it. The entry originates in a study of cytomegalovirus exposure and HLA in healthy donors. General observations from the study: A prior analysis recorded that most TCR beta V segments were productive about 90% or about 30% of the time.

It was with 60 Vbeta and 13 Jbeta primers that the PCR ran. Generated by immunoSEQ multiplex PCR, the TCRdb table keeps only in-frame clones and is missing some. The sample records 82,000 or so clones, 10% being singletons. CDR1 is SGHNT and CDR2 is YENEEA in the germline V gene. Trimming removed 6 bases from V and 5 bases from J; junction bases left unmatched: 13. The CDR3 extends over 15 amino acids. The source of this sequence is a man between 60 and 75 years old in good health and CMV-seropositive. The chain combines TRBV11-3 with TRBJ2-7; TRBD2 agrees at 7 bases. The specimen was PBMCs. In DNA form, the CDR3 reads TGTGCCAGCAGTCTCGGGAGCGGGGTCTTGGACGAGCAGTACTTC. Its protein is CASSLGSGVLDEQYF. The whole variable domain, remainder taken from reference TRBV11-3 and TRBJ2-7, is EAGVVQSPRYKIIEKKQPVAFWCNPISGHNTLYWYLQNLGQGPELLIRYENEEAVDDSQLPKDRFSAERLKGVDSTLKIQPAELGDSAVYLCASSLGSGVLDEQYFGPGTRLTVT.